One and the same sample provided the 32 T cell receptor beta chains below, sequenced in a study of cytomegalovirus exposure and HLA in healthy donors. The study ran its PCR with 60 Vbeta and 13 Jbeta primers. The protocol was immunoSEQ multiplex PCR, while the TCRdb copy is restricted to in-frame clones and leaves out a portion. The table lists 150,000 to 250,000 clones. The sequencing input was PBMCs. The receptors shown here come from a boy aged 5 to 17 in good health and CMV-seronegative.

The chain couples TRBV13 to TRBJ2-7; 10 positions match TRBD1. The CDR3 contains 16 residues. V lost 4 bases and J lost 1; bases outside the gene matches: 7. Germline CDR1 is PRHDT and CDR2 is FYEKMQ (reference sequence). The CDR3 DNA sequence: TGTGCCAGCAGCTCCGGGACAGGGGATAGGTCCTACGAGCAGTACTTC. Amino acid sequence: CASSSGTGDRSYEQYF.

DNA of the CDR3: TGTGCCTGGAGTGCTCAAAACAAAGAGACCCAGTACTTC. Protein sequence: CAWSAQNKETQYF. The chain has TRBV30 and TRBJ2-5; D unclear. The V gene lost 1 base and the J gene lost 3 bases, with 9 bases spanning the gap. The CDR3 sequence is 13 residues long. The germline gives CDR1 GTSNPN, CDR2 SVGIG (reference sequence).

CDR3 residues: CASTLQGGDTEAFF. The CDR3 DNA reads TGTGCCAGCACCCTACAGGGAGGGGACACTGAAGCTTTCTTT. This chain connects TRBV6-5 to TRBJ1-1, with D maybe TRBD1 (6 bases). CDR1 and CDR2 from the germline V gene are MNHEY and SVGAGI. V was clipped by 7 bases and J by 3 bases, with 15 bases between them. This CDR3 is 14 amino acids long.

The V gene is TRBV2, the J gene TRBJ1-4; a weak D match, TRBD1 (6 bases). V shed 2 bases and J shed 8 bases, with 12 bases lying between them. Germline assignment: CDR1 SNHLY and CDR2 FYNNEI. The CDR3 contains 14 residues. The CDR3 is CASSEQQGWEKLFF. Written as DNA, the CDR3 is TGTGCCAGCAGTGAACAACAGGGCTGGGAAAAACTGTTTTTT.

The chain employs TRBV28 and TRBJ1-5, with D perhaps matching TRBD1 (5 bases). This CDR3 has 16 residues. Between the trimmed V and J ends, which lost 3 bases and 0 bases, there was a span of 12 bases. Germline-derived CDR1 and CDR2 are MDHEN and SYDVKM. The CDR3 DNA follows: TGTGCCAGCAGTTTTGTCAGGGTCTATAGCAATCAGCCCCAGCATTTT. It specifies CASSFVRVYSNQPQHF.

The chain is built from TRBV27 and TRBJ1-1, with D perhaps matching TRBD1 (5 bases). CDR1 and CDR2 (germline): MNHEY, SMNVEV (reference sequence). This CDR3 spans 13 amino acids. Trimming removed 5 bases at V and 4 bases at J, with 11 bases between. DNA for the CDR3: TGTGCCAGCAGTAGCAGGGCGCCCACTGAAGCTTTCTTT. It yields the protein CASSSRAPTEAFF.

The V gene is TRBV30, the J gene TRBJ2-3, with 7 nucleotides matching TRBD2. Germline values: CDR1 GTSNPN, CDR2 SVGIG (reference sequence). The V gene end was trimmed by 2 bases and the J gene end by 5 bases; junction bases not matched to a gene: 7. The CDR3 extends over 14 amino acids. Written as DNA, the CDR3 is TGTGCCTGGAGTCCGGGGGGTGGCGGAGATACGCAGTATTTT. Translating it yields CAWSPGGGGDTQYF.

This rearrangement joins TRBV6-5 to TRBJ1-6; the D is unclear. This CDR3 contains 15 residues. Germline CDR1 reads MNHEY; CDR2 reads SVGAGI. V gave up 2 bases and J gave up 1 base, with 6 bases separating them. CDR3 sequence reads: CASSYGGSYNSPLHF. CDR3 DNA: TGTGCCAGCAGTTACGGAGGGTCCTATAATTCACCCCTCCACTTT.

The chain employs TRBV19 and TRBJ2-5; possible D gene TRBD1, 6 bases. This CDR3 has 13 residues. CDR1 is LNHDA and CDR2 is SQIVND in the germline V gene (reference sequence). Trimming stripped 3 bases from V and 3 bases from J, with 8 bases between. CDR3 sequence (DNA): TGTGCCAGTAGTATCAGGACAGAAGAGACCCAGTACTTC. It translates to CASSIRTEETQYF.

The chain has TRBV2 and TRBJ2-5; TRBD1 matches 7 bases. J gave up 2 bases and V 8 bases, and 5 bases lay outside the gene matches. Germline CDR1 and CDR2: SNHLY and FYNNEI. CDR3 length: 13 amino acids. The CDR3 sequence: CASRDREQETQYF. Written as DNA, the CDR3 is TGTGCCAGCCGGGACAGAGAACAAGAGACCCAGTACTTC.

The rearrangement joins TRBV21-1 to TRBJ1-4; the table's TRBD1 call for D was not verified on the DNA. TRBV21-1 is marked as a pseudogene. The CDR3 runs 15 residues. The CDR3 nucleotides read TGTGCCAGCAGCAAAAGCAAGGGGAATAATGAAAAACTGTTTTTT. Translating gives CASSKSKGNNEKLFF.

V usage is TRBV28 and J usage is TRBJ1-2, with D unresolved. The germline V and J ends were trimmed by 7 bases and 2 bases, with 5 bases remaining between them. Germline CDR1 MDHEN, CDR2 SYDVKM. The CDR3 loop spans 11 amino acids. DNA for the CDR3: TGTGCCAGCAAGCGAAACTATGGCTACACCTTC. Residues: CASKRNYGYTF.

The V gene is TRBV7-9, the J gene TRBJ1-2, with 9 bases lining up with TRBD1. The germline CDR1 and CDR2 sequences are SEHNR and FQNEAQ (reference sequence). Unmatched junction bases numbered 5, after V lost 4 bases and J lost 5 bases. The CDR3 contains 14 residues. The CDR3 DNA follows: TGTGCCAGCAGCTCGGGACAGGGAGTTTATGGCTACACCTTC. Encoded protein: CASSSGQGVYGYTF.

This chain links TRBV6-5 with TRBJ2-5; 7 positions agree with TRBD1. TRBJ2-7 matches the DNA end more closely, so the J call is doubtful. Per the germline V gene, CDR1 is MNHEY and CDR2 is SVGAGI. CDR3 length: 14 residues. The CDR3 sequence: CASSRRDSSYEQYF. Written as DNA, the CDR3 is TGTGCCAGCAGTCGTCGGGACAGTTCCTACGAGCAGTACTTC.

The chain carries TRBV6-5 and TRBJ1-1; D perhaps matches TRBD1 (5 bases). Trimming stripped 4 bases from V and 0 bases from J, with 15 bases between. Germline CDR1 is MNHEY and CDR2 is SVGAGI. The CDR3 consists of 16 residues. CDR3 in amino acids: CASSSMLRALNTEAFF. The CDR3 DNA is TGTGCCAGCAGTTCAATGCTCAGGGCACTGAACACTGAAGCTTTCTTT.

The gene calls are TRBV7-6 and TRBJ2-5; 7 bases agree with TRBD2. Germline CDR1 reads SGHVS; CDR2 reads FNYEAQ. V was clipped by 8 bases and J by 5 bases; unmatched bases: 8. This CDR3 region has 13 residues. Here the CDR3 DNA reads TGTGCCAGCCGTGCTGGGGAGGGGGAGACCCAGTACTTC. Its translation: CASRAGEGETQYF. Supplemented by reference TRBV7-6 and TRBJ2-5, the full variable domain reads GAGVSQSPRYKVTKRGQDVALRCDPISGHVSLYWYRQALGQGPEFLTYFNYEAQQDKSGLPNDRFSAERPEGSISTLTIQRTEQRDSAMYRCASRAGEGETQYFGPGTRLLVL.

This sequence joins TRBV13 and TRBJ1-1, with D unclear. V was shortened by 6 bases and J by 2 bases, with 10 bases between the two germline ends. The CDR3 totals 13 residues. Germline CDR1 PRHDT, CDR2 FYEKMQ (reference sequence). In DNA form, the CDR3 reads TGTGCCAGCAGGGGCACCATAAACACTGAAGCTTTCTTT. Its translation is CASRGTINTEAFF.

The chain uses TRBV6-6 and TRBJ1-6; D gene unclear. Germline CDR1 and CDR2: MNHNY and SVGAGI (reference sequence). This CDR3 comprises 16 residues. Trimming stripped 10 bases from V and 1 base from J, with 17 bases between. CDR3 sequence reads: CATFPGRESYNSPLHF. The CDR3 nucleotides are TGTGCCACATTCCCGGGGAGGGAATCCTATAATTCACCCCTCCACTTT.

The chain recombines TRBV13 with TRBJ2-7, with TRBD1 matching 8 bases. Per germline, CDR1 PRHDT and CDR2 FYEKMQ (reference sequence). There are 15 residues in the CDR3. With V trimmed by 4 bases and J by 0 bases, 5 bases remained unmatched. In DNA, the CDR3 is TGTGCCAGCAGCTACCAGGGGGCAAACTCCTACGAGCAGTACTTC. As protein: CASSYQGANSYEQYF.

The chain uses TRBV6-5 and TRBJ1-1; D gene unclear. The CDR3 has 15 residues. V was clipped by 2 bases and J by 6 bases, with 16 bases between them. Per germline, CDR1 MNHEY and CDR2 SVGAGI. The CDR3 protein is CASSYVNSKSSEAFF. DNA for the CDR3: TGTGCCAGCAGTTACGTGAATAGTAAGTCGTCTGAAGCTTTCTTT.

This rearrangement joins TRBV11-2 to TRBJ2-1, with a tentative D call TRBD2 (5 bases). The CDR3 totals 14 residues. The germline V and J ends were trimmed by 2 bases and 5 bases, with 10 bases remaining between them. Germline V gene sequence: CDR1 SGHAT, CDR2 FQNNGV. The CDR3 here is CASSLRRDDNEQFF. The CDR3 bases are TGTGCCAGCAGCTTAAGACGGGATGACAATGAGCAGTTCTTC.

V and J are TRBV7-2 and TRBJ2-7; 12 bases are shared with TRBD2. The CDR3 length is 18 residues. Germline loops: CDR1 SGHTA, CDR2 FQGNSA. V dropped 4 bases and J dropped 2; count of bases not matched to a gene: 12. In DNA, the CDR3 is TGTGCCAGCAGCTCCCCTGGACTAGCGGGGTCATCTGCCTACGAGCAGTACTTC. It is translated as CASSSPGLAGSSAYEQYF.

This chain connects TRBV9 to TRBJ2-7, with 9 bases aligning to TRBD2. From germline, CDR1 is SGDLS and CDR2 YYNGEE. V lost 0 bases and J lost 3; bases outside the gene matches: 1. CDR3 length: 14 residues. The CDR3 spells CASSVGGGGYEQYF. In DNA form, the CDR3 reads TGTGCCAGCAGCGTAGGCGGGGGGGGCTACGAGCAGTACTTC.

DNA for the CDR3: TGTGCCAGCAGCGTTAGATCAGGGGGTCTCGCTATTACTGAAGCTTTCTTT. Translation gives CASSVRSGGLAITEAFF. The V and J genes are TRBV9 and TRBJ1-1; 7 bases match TRBD1. The CDR3 runs 17 residues. Unmatched junction bases numbered 15, after V lost 2 bases and J lost 5 bases. Germline assignment: CDR1 SGDLS and CDR2 YYNGEE. The variable domain in full, completed from reference TRBV9 and TRBJ1-1, reads DSGVTQTPKHLITATGQRVTLRCSPRSGDLSVYWYQQSLDQGLQFLIQYYNGEERAKGNILERFSAQQFPDLHSELNLSSLELGDSALYFCASSVRSGGLAITEAFFGQGTRLTVV.

The chain is built from TRBV9 and TRBJ2-1; tentatively, D is TRBD2 (7 bases). The germline V gene encodes CDR1 SGDLS and CDR2 YYNGEE. CDR3 length: 19 amino acids. V was shortened by 1 base and J by 0 bases, with 20 bases between the two germline ends. CDR3 sequence reads: CASSVSFAGALSSYNEQFF. CDR3 coding DNA: TGTGCCAGCAGCGTATCCTTCGCGGGGGCCTTGAGCTCCTACAATGAGCAGTTCTTC.

This chain's CDR3 is CASSPGRGGNTGELFF. The DNA for the CDR3 is TGTGCCAGCAGTCCTGGGAGGGGGGGGAACACCGGGGAGCTGTTTTTT. V usage is TRBV2 and J usage is TRBJ2-2; weak D call: TRBD2 (7 bases). Trimming stripped 5 bases from V and 1 base from J, with 14 bases between. The CDR3 is 16 residues long. Germline V lookup: CDR1 SNHLY, CDR2 FYNNEI.

This sequence joins TRBV6-5 and TRBJ2-5, with 8 nucleotides matching TRBD1. Germline V lookup: CDR1 MNHEY, CDR2 SVGAGI. V gave up 6 bases and J gave up 4 bases; unmatched junction bases: 10. The CDR3 spans 15 residues. CDR3 region: CASSPGPGTGETQYF. The CDR3 DNA sequence: TGTGCCAGCAGCCCAGGACCCGGGACAGGAGAGACCCAGTACTTC.

The chain carries TRBV7-6 and TRBJ2-1; a possible D gene is TRBD2 (5 bases). Germline V gene sequence: CDR1 SGHVS, CDR2 FNYEAQ. Trimming took 1 base from V and 2 from J, leaving 9 bases between them. The CDR3 sequence is 15 residues long. The CDR3 DNA sequence: TGTGCCAGCAGCTTAGTGAGGGCTGCCTACAATGAGCAGTTCTTC. It specifies CASSLVRAAYNEQFF.

The chain carries TRBV11-1 and TRBJ2-1; 7 nucleotides align to TRBD2. Trimming at V came to 5 bases and at J to 0 bases, leaving 10 bases not matched to a gene. The V gene's germline CDR1 is SGHAT and CDR2 FQDESV (reference sequence). This CDR3 spans 17 amino acids. In nucleotides, the CDR3 is TGTGCCAGCAGCCAGGGACTGCGGGAGAGCTCCTACAATGAGCAGTTCTTC. This sequence encodes CASSQGLRESSYNEQFF.

The CDR3, as DNA: TGCGCCAGCAGCCCCTCTAGGGGGGAGACCCAGTACTTC. As protein: CASSPSRGETQYF. The V gene is TRBV4-1, the J gene TRBJ2-5, with TRBD1 as a possible D gene (6 bases). This CDR3 is built from 13 residues. The V gene lost 4 bases and the J gene lost 5 bases, with 11 bases spanning the gap. Germline CDR1 reads MGHRA; CDR2 reads YSYEKL.

This chain uses TRBV5-1 with TRBJ1-1; TRBD1 matches 8 bases. V lost 2 bases, J lost 3 bases, and 9 bases stayed unmatched. CDR1 and CDR2 (germline): SGHRS, YFSETQ. The CDR3 length is 16 residues. DNA for the CDR3: TGCGCCAGCAGCTTTGGTATCCAGGGGGCAGACACTGAAGCTTTCTTT. Amino acid sequence: CASSFGIQGADTEAFF.

The chain couples TRBV5-4 to TRBJ2-6; D might be TRBD1 (6 bases). Trimming left V 1 base short and J 0 bases short, with 14 bases between. CDR3 size: 18 residues. Germline CDR1 SGHNT, CDR2 YYREEE (reference sequence). CDR3 residues: CASSLLVGGGSGANVLTF. CDR3 DNA sequence: TGTGCCAGCAGCTTGTTGGTAGGGGGTGGCTCTGGGGCCAACGTCCTGACTTTC.